The T cell receptor beta chain described here comes from a study of cytomegalovirus exposure and HLA in healthy donors (dated by TCRdb to 2016 to 2017). In terms of the full investigation: According to an earlier analysis of 550 to 700 of the donors, roughly 180 million T cells yielded roughly 100 million unique TCR beta sequences and less than 300 Gb of sequence data. To study patterns of TCR occurrence, a later analysis re-analyzed previously published TCR beta repertoires from 666 donors and added high-resolution HLA genotyping. Every discovery cohort repertoire had been produced on one sequencing platform. A later genetic analysis took genome-wide SNP genotypes for about 55% of the roughly 700 donors and used that subset as a discovery cohort. Rather than drawing on any new phenotypic data, the later analysis identified candidate immune exposures from TCR beta sequences and the way those sequences occurred across donors. An earlier analysis of 587 of the donors used high-throughput TCR beta sequencing to judge whether each TCR beta V gene segment behaved as functional or pseudogenic. In addition to the first cohort of several hundred subjects, a separate validation cohort of around 110 different subjects was used. An early release covering roughly 600 HLA-typed donors comprised about 290 gigabases of sequencing data and 65 million to 100 million unique TCR sequences. The study combined high-throughput TCR immunosequencing, statistical association of individual TCRs with disease status, and machine learning to predict cytomegalovirus infection status. Roughly 5 DR-DQ haplotypes were treated as single units for association and clustering because of strong linkage in the cohort. Class I and class II HLA loci were covered by the typing at four-digit resolution. The study aimed to test whether cataloging public T cell receptors could reveal signatures of past pathogen exposure. Among some 410 genotyped donors of the cohort, an average of approximately 230,000 unique TCR beta nucleotide sequences were sequenced per donor, roughly 18% of them non-productive. Alongside the repertoire data, information on donor age, sex, ethnicity and CMV serostatus was compiled. Typing coverage differed by locus: A, B, C, DRB1 and DQB1 were typed in roughly 620-630 donors, DQA1 in about 560, DPA1 in some 610, and DPB1 in around 440. The T cell repertoires of some 670 subjects were profiled by immunosequencing and related to cytomegalovirus serostatus. The genetic ancestry cluster associated with self-reported Caucasian donors included about 84% of the approximately 410 genotyped donors.

Libraries were made using the immunoSEQ multiplex PCR assay. For the multiplex PCR, a mixture combining 60 forward primers for TCR Vbeta segments and 13 reverse primers for TCR Jbeta segments was used. The CDR3 region of rearranged TCR beta genes was amplified from genomic DNA with a multiplex PCR assay. The Illumina HiSeq System was used to sequence the amplified TCR beta libraries as 87-base-pair reads. The original methods were these. A later analysis tallied 75 million to 95 million unique TCR beta chains across the roughly 610 repertoires, and around 12 million of those chains were shared by two or more donors. To remove PCR and sequencing errors, raw reads were error-corrected and collapsed into unique sequences using a nearest-neighbor algorithm that merged closely related sequences. CDR3 sequences were aligned to IMGT reference sequences to assign V, D and J gene segments. For a sequence to be retained, a match of at least six nucleotides was required to both a V gene segment and a J gene segment. A rearrangement was called productive if the CDR3 had no stop codons and remained in frame with V and J, and every other rearrangement was called non-productive. CDR3 was defined according to IMGT convention as the region running from the second conserved V-encoded cysteine to the conserved J-encoded phenylalanine. The earlier analysis of about 570 of the donors excluded any sequence lacking an unambiguous match to a single V gene segment. In an earlier analysis of approximately 550 of the donors, V segments were called functional above 56.7% productive rearrangements and were called segregating when the between-donor standard deviation exceeded 5%. A statistical classification framework was built for diagnosing cytomegalovirus status from the catalog of TCR beta chain sequences. A later analysis assigned V and J genes by comparing TCR nucleotide sequences with IMGT/GENE-DB human TR gene sequences. The TCRdist pipeline was used in a later analysis to assign CDR3 sequences and most-parsimonious VDJ recombination scenarios. A later analysis defined each TCR beta chain by its CDR3 amino acid sequence plus V-gene family, and excluded reads lacking a unique V-gene family. As a way to deal with suspected cross-contamination and a sequencing artifact, a later analysis dropped more than 500 nucleotide sequences that were highly shared and had low generation probability. In a later analysis, a clonal expansion index was calculated for each public chain from normalized within-repertoire ranks of inferred template counts. In a later analysis, generation probabilities were computed using a VDJ recombination model fitted to out-of-frame rearrangements, and the results were checked against IGoR. A later analysis scored TCR-TCR, TCR-HLA and TCR-CMV co-occurrence with hypergeometric tests, applying a repertoire-size bias correction to TCR pairs. In a later analysis, false discovery rates were estimated by permuting HLA or CMV assignments 20 times. In a later analysis, co-occurring TCRs were grouped using DBSCAN, and TCRdist sequence similarity was added for clustering within HLA-allele-positive subsets. Repertoires with fewer than 30,000 or more than 120,000 public chains were left out of co-occurrence clustering, as were five repertoires with anomalous nucleotide sharing. TCRdb holds this immuneACCESS table with in-frame rearrangements only. Some clones are missing; in checked studies, unresolved V genes explain under half, and the rest has no known cause. V and J calls and clone size are as listed in that table; D and trimming were resolved from the DNA. The sample has roughly 92,000 clones on record, about 80% of them singletons. Clones ranked in the top ten supply less than 40% of the sample.

The research as a whole found: In vitro tests confirmed that three of the cytomegalovirus-associated TCR beta chains recognize cytomegalovirus antigens. In a later analysis, some 18,000 TCR beta sequences were associated with specific HLA alleles at a false discovery rate of 0.05. The presence/absence analyses assumed that sequencing depth was roughly uniform across donors, and that assumption may not be true. In a later analysis, TCR association rates were found to vary across HLA loci, with the most associated TCRs seen for DRB1 alleles and the fewest for HLA-C alleles. The authors suggested that the approach could potentially be generalized to other disease states and immunological phenotypes. This cohort had only TCR beta chains sequenced, and the lack of alpha or paired-chain data limited which features could be detected. A cluster of highly shared sequence variants was judged likely to be a technical artifact of the sequencing pipeline. In an earlier analysis of some 500 of the donors, most TCR beta V segments were observed in productive rearrangements about 87% or about 30% of the time, broadly matching IMGT annotations. Linkage disequilibrium might explain the correlated functional status among segregating V segments, but an unknown experimental factor could not be excluded. In the study, some 180 TCR beta chains were listed as associated with cytomegalovirus. Strong co-occurrence of HLA alleles, especially DR and DQ, made assigning TCR associations to individual alleles difficult. Most TCR sequences were observed very rarely across donors, whereas some public TCRs were present in many individuals. Because some donors lacked HLA typing at each locus, the association tests relied only on the typed subset. Some 15 rarely observed V segments, including chromosome 9 orphons, were excluded from the earlier analysis of 550 to 700 of the donors because counts were too low. An association between a missense DCLRE1C variant and V-gene and J-gene trimming of TCR beta chains was found in a later genetic analysis and replicated in an independent cohort. A further reported finding was that TCR beta sequences accurately predicted the HLA-A and HLA-B alleles for most subjects in the first cohort. A later analysis found that HLA-associated TCR beta chains were more clonally expanded and had lower generation probabilities than equally common non-associated chains. Compared with the approximately 670-donor mean, donors in an Asian-associated ancestry cluster had fewer N-insertions in productive TCRs, according to a later genetic analysis. Immune exposure information for the cohort was limited to CMV serostatus. According to a later analysis, parvovirus B19, influenza, CMV and Epstein-Barr virus appeared linked to several top co-occurrence clusters. Cytomegalovirus status was reported to be diagnosed by the classifier with high specificity and sensitivity in both the original and validation cohorts. In a later analysis, most CMV-associated TCR beta chains were found to appear HLA-restricted, with HLA associations seemingly driven largely by CMV exposure.

The cohort consisted of approximately 670 healthy bone marrow donors. All cohort members were sampled while nominally healthy, although unrecorded immune exposures were likely present. The donor was CMV seropositive and was included in the group of approximately 300 seropositive cohort members. Each donor provided a peripheral blood sample, and peripheral blood mononuclear cells were used for TCR beta sequencing. The Qiagen DNeasy Blood Extraction Kit was used to extract genomic DNA from the blood cell samples. With respect to this clone: The antigen this receptor binds is unknown. Base qualities are not provided; no much larger clone lies one nucleotide away.

The sample was PBMCs. This clonotype was obtained from a man aged 50-59 years in good health and CMV-seropositive.

The DNA sequence follows: TGTGCCACCGCGGCCGGGACTCTAAACACCATATATTTT. Its protein is CATAAGTLNTIYF. The chain employs TRBV15 and TRBJ1-3; TRBD1 is perhaps the D gene, given 5 matching bases. Sequences LNHNV (CDR1) and YYDKDF (CDR2) are obtained from the germline V gene (reference sequence). Spanning cysteine to phenylalanine, the CDR3 consists of 13 amino acids. Only the CDR3 DNA stays, 39 bases, in frame from base 1. V loses 8 bases, J loses 6 bases, and the germline ends lie 14 bases apart.